A selection of T cell receptor beta chains follows, all from one sample in a study of blood T cell repertoires in COVID-19. Repertoires were generated with immunoSEQ multiplex PCR, while TCRdb's copy carries only in-frame clones and drops some. The data show more than 200,000 clones, 70% to 90% seen once. Material: peripheral blood. Every receptor here comes from a woman in her thirties with COVID-19, enrolled during active disease. CDR3s include the opening cysteine and the closing phenylalanine or tryptophan. Fields, in order: V gene, J gene, D gene, clone size, CDR3 protein, CDR3 DNA. A D gene is named only where the DNA matches it firmly. Some rows have no size entry. The others give once, few or many, or a class for an expanded clone.

TRBV4-1	TRBJ1-6	TRBD1	few	CASSLTLGQGTYNSPLHF	TGCGCCAGCAGCCTTACTTTGGGACAGGGGACTTATAATTCACCCCTCCACTTT
TRBV6-2/TRBV6-3	TRBJ1-2	NA	NA	CASNPTDISGYTF	TGTGCCAGCAACCCCACCGACATCTCTGGCTACACCTTC
TRBV2	TRBJ2-3	NA	NA	CASSLEATSTDTQYF	TGTGCCAGCAGTCTCGAAGCGACTAGCACAGATACGCAGTATTTT
TRBV30	TRBJ1-6	TRBD1	NA	CAWSVLGQGNSPLHF	TGTGCCTGGAGTGTACTCGGACAGGGTAATTCACCCCTCCACTTT
TRBV24-1	TRBJ2-1	TRBD1	NA	CATSEAGGSVKQFF	TGTGCCACCAGTGAGGCAGGGGGATCGGTGAAGCAGTTCTTC
TRBV5-1	TRBJ2-3	TRBD2	NA	CASSRRPGTSGGATDTQYF	TGCGCCAGCAGCCGGCGTCCCGGGACTAGCGGGGGGGCAACAGATACGCAGTATTTT
TRBV7-2	TRBJ1-1	NA	NA	CASSMTPMNTEAFF	TGTGCCAGCAGCATGACACCGATGAACACTGAAGCTTTCTTT
TRBV28	TRBJ1-1	TRBD1	NA	CASNLDSPGGAFF	TGTGCCAGCAACCTAGACAGCCCAGGGGGAGCTTTCTTT
TRBV2	TRBJ1-5	NA	NA	CASSPGGNQPQHF	TGTGCCAGCAGTCCAGGCGGCAATCAGCCCCAGCATTTT
TRBV3-1/TRBV3-2	TRBJ2-1	NA	NA	CASSQGAGYNEQFF	TGTGCCAGCAGCCAGGGGGCAGGTTACAATGAGCAGTTCTTC
TRBV30	TRBJ1-5	TRBD1	NA	CAWSGGTGGFQPQHF	TGTGCCTGGAGCGGGGGGACAGGGGGCTTTCAGCCCCAGCATTTT
TRBV11-3	TRBJ2-3	TRBD2	NA	CASSLVGSGGPPTDTQYF	TGTGCCAGCAGCTTAGTGGGTTCGGGAGGGCCCCCCACAGATACGCAGTATTTT
TRBV27	TRBJ1-6	TRBD1	NA	CASRITEGTGDSPLHF	TGTGCCAGCCGTATCACCGAGGGGACAGGGGATTCACCCCTCCACTTT
TRBV18	TRBJ2-7	TRBD1	once	CASSPGDRGRSYEQYF	TGTGCCAGCTCACCAGGGGACAGGGGACGCTCCTACGAGCAGTACTTC
TRBV28	TRBJ1-1	NA	once	CASRQTGYGNTEAFF	TGTGCCAGCAGACAGACAGGATATGGGAACACTGAAGCTTTCTTT
TRBV6-5	TRBJ1-1	NA	NA	CASSLGQGSTEAFF	TGTGCCAGCAGTCTAGGCCAGGGGAGCACTGAAGCTTTCTTT
TRBV24-1	TRBJ2-1	TRBD1	NA	CATSDPDRDRDYNEQFF	TGTGCCACCAGTGACCCCGACCGGGACAGGGACTACAATGAGCAGTTCTTC
TRBV9	TRBJ1-6	TRBD1	NA	CASSAPGQGLNSPLHF	TGTGCCAGCAGCGCCCCGGGACAGGGTCTAAATTCACCCCTCCACTTT
TRBV7-2	TRBJ2-1	TRBD2	NA	CASSFLSGGPVNEQFF	TGTGCCAGCAGCTTCCTCTCGGGAGGGCCTGTCAATGAGCAGTTCTTC
TRBV7-2	TRBJ2-7	TRBD1	NA	CASSLGTGVAYEQYF	TGTGCCAGCAGCTTAGGGACAGGGGTAGCCTACGAGCAGTACTTC
TRBV4-3	TRBJ2-3	TRBD2	once	CASSQEGWGLGTSGTDTQYF	TGCGCCAGCAGCCAAGAAGGTTGGGGGTTAGGGACTAGCGGCACAGATACGCAGTATTTT
TRBV7-9	TRBJ2-7	NA	NA	CASSSEGRSYEQYF	TGTGCCAGCAGCTCCGAGGGCAGATCCTACGAGCAGTACTTC
TRBV6-2/TRBV6-3	TRBJ2-5	NA	NA	CASSAPSQETQYF	TGTGCCAGTAGTGCGCCTAGCCAAGAGACCCAGTACTTC
TRBV7-9	TRBJ2-2	TRBD1	NA	CASSTDRGHTGELFF	TGTGCCAGCAGTACAGACAGGGGGCACACCGGGGAGCTGTTTTTT
TRBV27	TRBJ2-3	NA	NA	CASSWGESTDTQYF	TGTGCCAGCAGTTGGGGGGAGAGCACAGATACGCAGTATTTT
TRBV4-1	TRBJ2-1	NA	NA	CASSQATGGLAGDWSYNEQFF	TGCGCCAGCAGCCAAGCTACAGGGGGCCTAGCGGGAGATTGGTCCTACAATGAGCAGTTCTTC
TRBV5-4	TRBJ2-2	TRBD1	NA	CASKQGAGTGELFF	TGTGCCAGCAAACAGGGGGCGGGCACCGGGGAGCTGTTTTTT
TRBV11-2	TRBJ2-4	TRBD1	NA	CASSPWDRRNIQYF	TGTGCCAGCAGCCCCTGGGACAGACGTAACATTCAGTACTTC
TRBV24-1	TRBJ1-2	TRBD1	NA	CATSGDSYGYTF	TGTGCCACCAGTGGGGACAGCTATGGCTACACCTTC
TRBV5-6	TRBJ2-3	TRBD2	NA	CASSSAQRGTHFF	TGTGCCAGCAGCTCGGCCCAGCGGGGCACTCATTTTTTT
TRBV4-2	TRBJ2-7	TRBD1	NA	CASSPGQGDYEQYF	TGTGCCAGCAGCCCCGGACAGGGCGACTACGAGCAGTACTTC
TRBV6-2/TRBV6-3	TRBJ1-5	TRBD1	NA	CASSHSPGQGTQPQHF	TGTGCCAGCAGTCACTCGCCGGGACAGGGAACTCAGCCCCAGCATTTT
TRBV18	TRBJ2-7	NA	NA	CASSPQGIYEQYF	TGTGCCAGCTCACCACAGGGGATCTACGAGCAGTACTTC
TRBV4-3	TRBJ2-3	TRBD2	NA	CASSQGVSGATDTQYF	TGCGCCAGCAGCCAAGGTGTTAGCGGGGCCACAGATACGCAGTATTTT
TRBV15	TRBJ2-5	TRBD1	NA	CATSRDYGTGGSETQYF	TGTGCCACCAGCAGAGATTATGGGACAGGGGGTTCAGAGACCCAGTACTTC
TRBV20-1	TRBJ1-5	NA	few	CSASRGSQPQHF	TGCAGTGCCAGTAGGGGGAGCCAGCCCCAGCATTTT
TRBV5-6	TRBJ2-7	TRBD1	NA	CASSLGTGAGEQYF	TGTGCCAGCAGCTTGGGGACAGGGGCAGGAGAGCAGTACTTC
TRBV5-5	TRBJ2-1	NA	NA	CASSLVQGIYNEQFF	TGTGCCAGCAGCTTGGTCCAGGGAATCTACAATGAGCAGTTCTTC
TRBV28	TRBJ2-2	TRBD1	NA	CASRPTGGQNTGELFF	TGTGCCAGCAGGCCGACAGGGGGCCAGAACACCGGGGAGCTGTTTTTT
TRBV4-2	TRBJ2-7	TRBD1	NA	CASSQAQGAYEQYF	TGTGCCAGCAGCCAAGCGCAGGGGGCCTACGAGCAGTACTTC
TRBV10-1	TRBJ2-1	TRBD2	NA	CASSTSGGAGNNEQFF	TGCGCCAGCAGTACTAGCGGGGGGGCCGGAAACAATGAGCAGTTCTTC
TRBV29-1	TRBJ2-1	NA	NA	CSGQGGRFNEQFF	TGCAGCGGTCAGGGGGGCAGATTCAATGAGCAGTTCTTC
TRBV7-2	TRBJ2-1	NA	NA	CASSLAGGPNEQFF	TGTGCCAGCAGCTTAGCGGGGGGGCCCAATGAGCAGTTCTTC
TRBV19	TRBJ2-7	TRBD2	once	CASSRSGGASYEQYF	TGTGCCAGTAGTCGAAGCGGGGGGGCCTCCTACGAGCAGTACTTC
TRBV7-9	TRBJ2-7	TRBD2	NA	CASSRYSGGQTPNYEQYF	TGTGCCAGCAGCCGGTATAGCGGGGGGCAGACCCCGAACTACGAGCAGTACTTC
TRBV6-5	TRBJ1-2	TRBD1	NA	CASSYDGTGGRYGYTF	TGTGCCAGCAGTTACGACGGGACAGGGGGAAGATATGGCTACACCTTC
TRBV28	TRBJ2-7	NA	NA	CASSDSDIEQYF	TGTGCCAGCAGTGACTCGGACATTGAGCAGTACTTC
TRBV9	TRBJ2-2	NA	NA	CASSVDPRDTGELFF	TGTGCCAGCAGCGTAGATCCCCGCGACACCGGGGAGCTGTTTTTT
TRBV29-1	TRBJ1-6	NA	NA	CSVEDPRMGGSDSPLHF	TGCAGCGTTGAAGATCCCCGAATGGGGGGATCGGATTCACCCCTCCACTTT